The T cell receptor (beta chain) under discussion was sequenced for a study of blood T cells in healthy people across ages. Investigators took about 9.1 milliliters of peripheral blood from every donor. Study conclusions and caveats: Estimated diversity across one million T cells was deemed an underestimate.

There are a few counts of this clonotype. The antigen remains undetermined. Using a J-beta primer mix together with a sample-barcoded 5' primer, a second PCR was run for about 7 to 12 cycles. Tags on each cDNA molecule came from a template-switch adaptor with 12 random nucleotides. TCRdb redid the calling of the 5' RACE reads with MiXCR, one entry per CDR3 protein. The profile covers 700,000 or so distinct CDR3 sequences, with 22% appearing a single time and 22% taken by the ten largest. Source material: blood. The TCR comes from a man in his sixties or seventies in good health.

Here the CDR3 reads CASSFDRGFTDTQYF. Written as DNA, the CDR3 is TGCGCCAGCAGCTTCGACAGGGGTTTCACAGATACGCAGTATTTT. This rearrangement joins TRBV5-1 to TRBJ2-3, with 8 positions matching TRBD1. Unmatched junction bases numbered 4, after V lost 2 bases and J lost 2 bases. This CDR3 has 15 amino acids. Germline lookup yields CDR1 SGHRS and CDR2 YFSETQ.